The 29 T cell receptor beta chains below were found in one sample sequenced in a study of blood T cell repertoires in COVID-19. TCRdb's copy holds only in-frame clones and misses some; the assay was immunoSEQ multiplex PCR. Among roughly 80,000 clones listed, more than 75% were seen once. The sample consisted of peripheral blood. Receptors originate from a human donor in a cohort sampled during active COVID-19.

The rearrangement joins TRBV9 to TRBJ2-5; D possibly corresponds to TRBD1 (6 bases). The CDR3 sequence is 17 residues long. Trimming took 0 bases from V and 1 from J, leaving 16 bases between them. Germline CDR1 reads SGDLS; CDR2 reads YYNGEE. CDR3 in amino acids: CASSVGLARGTQETQYF. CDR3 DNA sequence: TGTGCCAGCAGCGTAGGCCTAGCAAGGGGGACCCAAGAGACCCAGTACTTC. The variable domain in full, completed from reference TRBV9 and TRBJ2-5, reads DSGVTQTPKHLITATGQRVTLRCSPRSGDLSVYWYQQSLDQGLQFLIQYYNGEERAKGNILERFSAQQFPDLHSELNLSSLELGDSALYFCASSVGLARGTQETQYFGPGTRLLVL.

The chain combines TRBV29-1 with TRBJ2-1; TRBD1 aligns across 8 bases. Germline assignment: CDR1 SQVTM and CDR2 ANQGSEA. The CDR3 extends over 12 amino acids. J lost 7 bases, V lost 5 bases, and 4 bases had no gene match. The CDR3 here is CSVSGQVNEQFF. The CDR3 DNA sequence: TGCAGCGTTTCGGGACAGGTAAATGAGCAGTTCTTC.

CDR3 in amino acids: CASSPGTANTGELFF. CDR3 nucleotide sequence: TGTGCCAGCAGTCCGGGGACAGCGAACACCGGGGAGCTGTTTTTT. The genes are TRBV27 and TRBJ2-2, with 7 bases lining up with TRBD1. Germline V lookup: CDR1 MNHEY, CDR2 SMNVEV (reference sequence). The J segment lost 0 bases and the V segment lost 5 bases, leaving 3 bases of the junction unmatched. The CDR3 sequence is 15 residues long.

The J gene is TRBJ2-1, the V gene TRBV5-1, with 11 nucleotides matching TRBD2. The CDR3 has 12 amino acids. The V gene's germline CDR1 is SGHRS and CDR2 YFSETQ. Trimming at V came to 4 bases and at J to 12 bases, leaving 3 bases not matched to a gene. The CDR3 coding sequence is TGCGCCAGCAGCCTCCTAGCGGGGGGGCAGTTCTTC. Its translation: CASSLLAGGQFF.

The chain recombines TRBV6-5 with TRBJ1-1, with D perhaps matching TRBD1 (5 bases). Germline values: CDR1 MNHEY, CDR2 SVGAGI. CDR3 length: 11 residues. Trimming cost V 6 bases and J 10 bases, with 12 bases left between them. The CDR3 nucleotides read TGTGCCAGCAGGGACACCATAACAGCTTTCTTT. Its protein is CASRDTITAFF.

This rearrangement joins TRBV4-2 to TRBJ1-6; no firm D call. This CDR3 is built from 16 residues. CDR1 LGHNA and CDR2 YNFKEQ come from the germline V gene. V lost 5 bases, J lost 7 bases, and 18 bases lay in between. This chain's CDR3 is CASSVAMRTINSPLHF. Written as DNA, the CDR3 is TGTGCCAGCAGCGTAGCTATGCGGACTATCAATTCACCCCTCCACTTT.

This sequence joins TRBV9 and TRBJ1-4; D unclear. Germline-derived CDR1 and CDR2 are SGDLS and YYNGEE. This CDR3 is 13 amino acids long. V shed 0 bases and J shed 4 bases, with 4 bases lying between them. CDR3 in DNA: TGTGCCAGCAGCGTAGGGAGTAATGAAAAACTGTTTTTT. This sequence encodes CASSVGSNEKLFF.

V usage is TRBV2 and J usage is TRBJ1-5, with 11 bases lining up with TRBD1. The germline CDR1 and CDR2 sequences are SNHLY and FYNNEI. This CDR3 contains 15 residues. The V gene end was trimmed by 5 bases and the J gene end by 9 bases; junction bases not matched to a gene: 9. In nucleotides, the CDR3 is TGTGCCAGCAGTCCCAGGACGGGGACAGGGGGGCCCCAGCATTTT. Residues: CASSPRTGTGGPQHF.

The CDR3 loop is CASTLTGENYGYTF. The CDR3 nucleotides are TGTGCCAGCACTTTGACAGGGGAAAACTATGGCTACACCTTC. The J gene is TRBJ1-2, the V gene TRBV28, with TRBD1 matching over 8 bases. V trimming: 7 bases; J trimming: 2 bases; junction bases outside the gene matches: 6. The CDR3 runs 14 residues. Germline V CDR1 and CDR2: MDHEN, SYDVKM.

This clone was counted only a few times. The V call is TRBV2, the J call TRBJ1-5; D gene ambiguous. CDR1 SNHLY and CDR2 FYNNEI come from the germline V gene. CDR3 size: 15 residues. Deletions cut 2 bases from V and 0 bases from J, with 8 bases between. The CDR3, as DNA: TGTGCCAGCAGTGAACGCGGCGATAGCAATCAGCCCCAGCATTTT. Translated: CASSERGDSNQPQHF.

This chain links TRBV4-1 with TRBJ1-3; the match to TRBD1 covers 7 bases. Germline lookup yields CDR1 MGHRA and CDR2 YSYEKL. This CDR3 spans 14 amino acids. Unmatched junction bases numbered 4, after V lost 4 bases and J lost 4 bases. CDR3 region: CASSLQTGGNTIYF. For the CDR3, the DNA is TGCGCCAGCAGCCTACAGACAGGGGGAAACACCATATATTTT.

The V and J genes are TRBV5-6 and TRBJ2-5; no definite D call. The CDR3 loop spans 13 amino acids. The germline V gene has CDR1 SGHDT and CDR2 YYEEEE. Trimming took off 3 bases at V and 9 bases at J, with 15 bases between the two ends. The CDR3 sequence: CASSYWADQAQYF. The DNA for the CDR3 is TGTGCCAGCAGCTATTGGGCCGACCAGGCCCAGTACTTC. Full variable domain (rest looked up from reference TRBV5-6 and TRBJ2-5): DAGVTQSPTHLIKTRGQQVTLRCSPKSGHDTVSWYQQALGQGPQFIFQYYEEEERQRGNFPDRFSGHQFPNYSSELNVNALLLGDSALYLCASSYWADQAQYFGPGTRLLVL.

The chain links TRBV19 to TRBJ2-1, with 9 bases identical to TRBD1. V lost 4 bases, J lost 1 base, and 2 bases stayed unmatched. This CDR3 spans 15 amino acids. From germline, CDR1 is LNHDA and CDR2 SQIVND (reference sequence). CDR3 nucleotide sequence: TGTGCCAGTAGTACGGACAGGGGATCCTACAATGAGCAGTTCTTC. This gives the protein CASSTDRGSYNEQFF.

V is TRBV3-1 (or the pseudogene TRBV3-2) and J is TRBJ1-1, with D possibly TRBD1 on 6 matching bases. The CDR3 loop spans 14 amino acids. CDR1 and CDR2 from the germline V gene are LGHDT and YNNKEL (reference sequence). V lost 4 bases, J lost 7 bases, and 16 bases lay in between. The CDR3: CASSPAGTRIEAFF. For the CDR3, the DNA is TGTGCCAGCAGCCCGGCCGGGACACGGATTGAAGCTTTCTTT.

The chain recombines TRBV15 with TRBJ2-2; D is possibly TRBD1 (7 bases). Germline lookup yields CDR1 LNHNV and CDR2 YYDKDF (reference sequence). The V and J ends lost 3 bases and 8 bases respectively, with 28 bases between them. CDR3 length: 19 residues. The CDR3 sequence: CATSRPRDSRSGDAGELFF. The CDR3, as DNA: TGTGCCACCAGCAGGCCCCGGGACAGTCGTTCGGGGGATGCGGGGGAGCTGTTTTTT. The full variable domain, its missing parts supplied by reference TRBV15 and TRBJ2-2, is DAMVIQNPRYQVTQFGKPVTLSCSQTLNHNVMYWYQQKSSQAPKLLFHYYDKDFNNEADTPDNFQSRRPNTSFCFLDIRSPGLGDTAMYLCATSRPRDSRSGDAGELFFGEGSRLTVL.

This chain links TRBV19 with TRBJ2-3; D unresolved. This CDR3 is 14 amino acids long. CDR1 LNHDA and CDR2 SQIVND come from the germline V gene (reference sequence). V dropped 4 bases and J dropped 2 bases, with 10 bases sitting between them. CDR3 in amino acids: CASSTQHSTDTQYF. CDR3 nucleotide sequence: TGTGCCAGTAGTACACAGCACTCCACAGATACGCAGTATTTT.

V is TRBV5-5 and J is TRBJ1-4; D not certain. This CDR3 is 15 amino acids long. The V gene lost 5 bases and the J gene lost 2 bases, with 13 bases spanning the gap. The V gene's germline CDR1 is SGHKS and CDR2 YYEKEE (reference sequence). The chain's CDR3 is CASRLVVGTNEKLFF. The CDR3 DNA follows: TGTGCCAGCAGACTGGTGGTGGGCACTAATGAAAAACTGTTTTTT.

CDR3 protein: CASRDGTGVEKLFF. The CDR3 coding sequence is TGTGCCAGCAGGGACGGGACAGGGGTAGAAAAACTGTTTTTT. V and J are TRBV5-5 and TRBJ1-4, with 10 bases lining up with TRBD1. Looked up from germline, CDR1 is SGHKS and CDR2 is YYEKEE (reference sequence). V was pared by 5 bases and J by 8 bases, with 6 bases of the junction left unmatched. This CDR3 has 14 residues.

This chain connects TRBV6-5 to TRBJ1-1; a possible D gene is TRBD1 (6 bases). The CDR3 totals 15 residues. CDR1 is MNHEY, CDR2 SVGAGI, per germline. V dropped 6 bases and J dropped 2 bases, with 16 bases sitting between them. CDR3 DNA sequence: TGTGCCAGCAGCCCCCCAGGGGTTGGAAACACTGAAGCTTTCTTT. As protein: CASSPPGVGNTEAFF.

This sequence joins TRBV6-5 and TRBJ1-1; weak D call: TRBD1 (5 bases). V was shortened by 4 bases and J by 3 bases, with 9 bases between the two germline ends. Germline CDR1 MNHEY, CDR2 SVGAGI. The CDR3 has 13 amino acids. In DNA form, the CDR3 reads TGTGCCAGCAGTTCCCAGACAGACACTGAAGCTTTCTTT. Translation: CASSSQTDTEAFF.

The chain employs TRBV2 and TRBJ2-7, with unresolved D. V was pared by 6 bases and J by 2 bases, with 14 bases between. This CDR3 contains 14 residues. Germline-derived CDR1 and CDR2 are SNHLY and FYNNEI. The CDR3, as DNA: TGTGCCAGCAGGTTCGTTCCGTCCCCCTACGAGCAGTACTTC. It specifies CASRFVPSPYEQYF.

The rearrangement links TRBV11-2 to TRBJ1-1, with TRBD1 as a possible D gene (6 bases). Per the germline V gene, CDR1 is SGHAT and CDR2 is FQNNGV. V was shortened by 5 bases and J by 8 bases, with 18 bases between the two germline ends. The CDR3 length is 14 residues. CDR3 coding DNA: TGTGCCAGCAGCGCGGTTACAGGGTTATCCGAAGCTTTCTTT. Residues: CASSAVTGLSEAFF.

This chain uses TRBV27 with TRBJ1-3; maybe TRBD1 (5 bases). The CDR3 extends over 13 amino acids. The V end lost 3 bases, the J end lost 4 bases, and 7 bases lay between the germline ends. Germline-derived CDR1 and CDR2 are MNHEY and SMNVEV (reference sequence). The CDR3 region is CASSFGGGNTIYF. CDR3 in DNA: TGTGCCAGCAGTTTTGGGGGGGGAAACACCATATATTTT.

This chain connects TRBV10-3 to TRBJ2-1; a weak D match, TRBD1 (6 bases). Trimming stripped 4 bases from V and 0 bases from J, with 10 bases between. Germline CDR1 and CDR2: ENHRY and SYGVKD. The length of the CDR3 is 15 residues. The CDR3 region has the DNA TGTGCCATCAGTGGACAGGATAGCTCCTACAATGAGCAGTTCTTC. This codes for CAISGQDSSYNEQFF.

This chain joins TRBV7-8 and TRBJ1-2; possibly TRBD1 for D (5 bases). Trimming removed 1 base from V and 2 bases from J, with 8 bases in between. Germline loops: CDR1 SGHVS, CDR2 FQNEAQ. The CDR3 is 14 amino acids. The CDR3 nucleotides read TGTGCCAGCAGCTTAGACAGGCAGAACTATGGCTACACCTTC. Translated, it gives CASSLDRQNYGYTF.

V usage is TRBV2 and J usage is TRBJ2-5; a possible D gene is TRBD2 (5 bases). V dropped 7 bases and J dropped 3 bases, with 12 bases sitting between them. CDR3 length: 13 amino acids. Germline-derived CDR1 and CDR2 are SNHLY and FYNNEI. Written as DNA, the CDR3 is TGTGCCAGCAATAGAGGGAGAGAAGAGACCCAGTACTTC. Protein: CASNRGREETQYF.

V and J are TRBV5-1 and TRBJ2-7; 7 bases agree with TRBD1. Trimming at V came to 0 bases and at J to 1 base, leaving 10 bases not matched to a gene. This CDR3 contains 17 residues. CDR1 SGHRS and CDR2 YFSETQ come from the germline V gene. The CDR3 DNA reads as TGCGCCAGCAGCTTGGAGTTAGGCAGGGGGTTATCCTACGAGCAGTACTTC. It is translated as CASSLELGRGLSYEQYF.

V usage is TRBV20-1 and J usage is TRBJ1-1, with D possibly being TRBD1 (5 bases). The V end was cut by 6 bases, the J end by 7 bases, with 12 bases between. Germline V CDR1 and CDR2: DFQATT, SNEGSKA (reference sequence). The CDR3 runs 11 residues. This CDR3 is CSALRQNEAFF. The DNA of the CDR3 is TGCAGTGCCCTCAGACAGAATGAAGCTTTCTTT.

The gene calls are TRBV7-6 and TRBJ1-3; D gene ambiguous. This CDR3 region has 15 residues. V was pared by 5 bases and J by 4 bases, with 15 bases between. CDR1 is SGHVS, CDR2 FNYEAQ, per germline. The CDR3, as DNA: TGTGCCAGCAGCCCGAAGCCTGGGAGAGGAAACACCATATATTTT. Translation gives CASSPKPGRGNTIYF.